These 30 T cell receptor beta chains originate from one sample sequenced in a study of naive and memory T cell subsets. An oligonucleotide containing a UMI was ligated to the 3' end of TCR cDNA. Ligated cDNA underwent four rounds of PCR with nested alpha and beta constant region primers and SP2. Each CDR3 protein gets one entry after TCRdb re-called the 5' RACE reads with MiXCR. This table holds approximately 30,000 distinct CDR3 sequences, 16% found once. These receptor sequences come from a female donor in good health.

This clonotype showed up many times. The rearrangement links TRBV29-1 to TRBJ2-3, with D possibly TRBD2 on 5 matching bases. The ends were cut back, 7 bases at V and 6 bases at J, with 20 bases in the middle. This CDR3 region has 14 residues. The V gene's germline CDR1 is SQVTM and CDR2 ANQGSEA. The CDR3, as DNA: TGCAGCGGCCTAGGCCGGAGGAGGTGGGATACGCAGTATTTT. It codes for CSGLGRRRWDTQYF.

The J gene is TRBJ1-2, the V gene TRBV13; 10 nucleotides agree with TRBD1. The CDR3 contains 14 residues. V was clipped by 4 bases and J by 6 bases; unmatched bases: 5. Per germline, CDR1 PRHDT and CDR2 FYEKMQ (reference sequence). The CDR3 DNA is TGTGCCAGCAGCTCCGACAGGGGGCGGGATGGCTACACCTTC. Translated: CASSSDRGRDGYTF.

In its sample, this clonotype was seen a few times. This sequence joins TRBV6-6 and TRBJ2-1; 13 bases map to TRBD2. Looked up from germline, CDR1 is MNHNY and CDR2 is SVGAGI (reference sequence). This CDR3 is built from 15 residues. The ends lost 4 bases at V and 10 bases at J; junction bases unmatched: 7. The CDR3: CASSSTSGGAGEQFF. The DNA for the CDR3 is TGTGCCAGCAGTTCAACTAGCGGGGGGGCAGGGGAGCAGTTCTTC.

This clonotype was observed a handful of times. The chain carries TRBV5-1 and TRBJ2-7; D may be TRBD1 (6 bases). This CDR3 comprises 13 residues. V lost 6 bases, J lost 3 bases, and 13 bases lay in between. CDR1 and CDR2 from the germline V gene are SGHRS and YFSETQ. CDR3 DNA sequence: TGCGCCAGCACCAAGACAGGAGACTACGAGCAGTACTTC. Residues: CASTKTGDYEQYF.

The chain uses TRBV7-2 and TRBJ2-1; 11 positions agree with TRBD2. Germline CDR1 SGHTA, CDR2 FQGNSA. The V segment lost 4 bases and the J segment 9 bases; nucleotides outside the gene matches: 11. The CDR3 runs 16 residues. The CDR3 region is CASSSPSGGPPGEQFF. In nucleotides, the CDR3 is TGTGCCAGCAGCTCCCCTAGCGGGGGGCCACCTGGTGAGCAGTTCTTC.

This clonotype is judged medium-sized. This chain joins TRBV7-3 and TRBJ2-1; D might be TRBD2 (7 bases). CDR1 SGHTA and CDR2 FQGTGA come from the germline V gene. The V gene lost 1 base and the J gene lost 12 bases, with 22 bases spanning the gap. The CDR3 is made up of 16 amino acids. The CDR3: CASSLRAGAAPRVQFF. DNA of the CDR3: TGTGCCAGCAGCTTAAGGGCGGGGGCCGCCCCTAGGGTGCAGTTCTTC.

Comment on this clonotype: Just one base apart from a much larger clone, this may be a read error. The chain is built from TRBV20-1 and TRBJ1-1; no clear D. CDR3 size: 15 residues. With 2 bases removed from V and 1 base from J, the gap between germline ends came to 14 bases. In germline, CDR1 is DFQATT, CDR2 SNEGSKA (reference sequence). The CDR3 DNA reads as TGCAGTGCTAGAACGCTGCCGGGAGGGAACACTGAAGCTTTCTTT. Translation: CSARTLPGGNTEAFF.

The table lists this clonotype with many counts. The chain employs TRBV29-1 and TRBJ1-2, with no clear D. The CDR3 spans 14 residues. In germline, CDR1 is SQVTM, CDR2 ANQGSEA. Trimming shortened V by 1 base and J by 2 bases, and 11 bases separated the two germline ends. This CDR3 is CSVEGGTTNYGYTF. The CDR3, as DNA: TGCAGCGTTGAAGGAGGTACCACAAACTATGGCTACACCTTC.

This chain joins TRBV6-1 and TRBJ2-6, with a possible D match to TRBD1 (6 bases). Looked up from germline, CDR1 is MNHNS and CDR2 is SASEGT. V lost 5 bases and J lost 2, with 13 bases in between. CDR3 length equals 16 residues. CDR3 amino acids: CASSSTGNAGANVLTF. In DNA form, the CDR3 reads TGTGCCAGCAGTTCTACAGGGAACGCTGGGGCCAACGTCCTGACTTTC.

This clonotype is labeled medium-sized. The chain links TRBV20-1 to TRBJ1-5, with 10 nucleotides matching TRBD1. V lost 6 bases and J lost 6; bases outside the gene matches: 8. The germline gives CDR1 DFQATT, CDR2 SNEGSKA (reference sequence). This CDR3 comprises 14 residues. The CDR3 loop is CSAATGDRGQPQHF. The CDR3 coding sequence is TGCAGTGCCGCCACCGGGGACAGGGGTCAGCCCCAGCATTTT.

The chain couples TRBV20-1 to TRBJ2-3; TRBD2 matches 12 bases. Germline lookup yields CDR1 DFQATT and CDR2 SNEGSKA (reference sequence). There are 16 residues in the CDR3. V trimming: 0 bases; J trimming: 4 bases; junction bases outside the gene matches: 5. CDR3 coding DNA: TGCAGTGCTAGAGATCTAGCGGGGGGGGGGTCAGATACGCAGTATTTT. Protein: CSARDLAGGGSDTQYF.

The rearrangement links TRBV7-2 to TRBJ2-7; TRBD1 matches at 7 bases. This CDR3 is 14 amino acids long. The germline CDR1 and CDR2 sequences are SGHTA and FQGNSA. Trimming removed 7 bases from V and 0 bases from J; junction bases left unmatched: 6. CDR3 sequence (DNA): TGTGCCAGCACCCTTGACAGGGACTCCTACGAGCAGTACTTC. It yields the protein CASTLDRDSYEQYF.

This clonotype showed up many times. This rearrangement joins TRBV20-1 to TRBJ1-4; D perhaps matches TRBD1 (5 bases). This CDR3 has 13 amino acids. Trimming removed 6 bases at V and 8 bases at J, with 16 bases between. Germline V gene sequence: CDR1 DFQATT, CDR2 SNEGSKA (reference sequence). This chain's CDR3 is CSAGSGTGEKLFF. DNA for the CDR3: TGCAGTGCAGGGTCGGGGACGGGGGAAAAACTGTTTTTT.

To note about this clonotype: One junction end does not reproduce the germline sequence, and a read error may be involved. The CDR3 coding sequence is TGCAGCGTCAGTAGTTCCGGTCATGGCGACACCTTC. Amino acids: CSVSSSGHGDTF. This chain connects TRBV29-1 to TRBJ1-2; unclear D gene. This CDR3 comprises 12 residues. Germline values: CDR1 SQVTM, CDR2 ANQGSEA.

This clonotype occurred many times. CDR3 region: CASSIQPTSLWETQYF. CDR3 DNA sequence: TGTGCCAGTAGTATACAGCCGACTAGCCTCTGGGAGACCCAGTACTTC. The chain carries TRBV19 and TRBJ2-5, with TRBD2 identical over 7 bases. The V and J ends lost 2 bases and 5 bases, in that order; junction bases with no gene match: 11. Germline loops: CDR1 LNHDA, CDR2 SQIVND (reference sequence). The CDR3 has 16 residues.

In this sample, this clonotype turned up many times. The chain carries TRBV12-3 or TRBV12-4 and TRBJ1-1; D may be TRBD1 (5 bases). The CDR3 is made up of 17 amino acids. Between the trimmed V and J ends, which lost 3 bases and 4 bases, there was a span of 21 bases. CDR3 coding DNA: TGTGCCAGCAGTTTTTCCGCTAGAGGGGACGGGTTCACTGAAGCTTTCTTT. Residues: CASSFSARGDGFTEAFF.

By share, this clonotype ranks as medium-sized (0.01 to 0.1%). The chain carries TRBV18 and TRBJ2-3; 12 nucleotides agree with TRBD2. CDR3 length: 17 residues. V shed 0 bases and J 3 bases; nucleotides not matched to a gene: 4. Germline V CDR1 and CDR2: KGHSH, LQKENI. CDR3 sequence (DNA): TGTGCCAGCTCACCACCTCCTAGCGGGGGGGCGACAGATACGCAGTATTTT. Translating it yields CASSPPPSGGATDTQYF.

This clonotype is classed as medium-sized (0.01 to 0.1%). The V and J genes are TRBV10-3 and TRBJ1-2, with D possibly matching TRBD1 (5 bases). V was clipped by 4 bases and J by 4 bases, with 7 bases between them. This CDR3 comprises 12 residues. The germline V gene has CDR1 ENHRY and CDR2 SYGVKD. This CDR3 reads CAISGDGYGYTF. CDR3 sequence (DNA): TGTGCCATCAGTGGGGACGGCTATGGCTACACCTTC.

This clonotype was counted only a few times. The CDR3 DNA is TGCAGCGGTAGAACTAATGAAAAACTGTTTTTT. Translating it yields CSGRTNEKLFF. This rearrangement joins TRBV29-1 to TRBJ1-4; D unresolved. CDR3 length: 11 amino acids. Trimming shortened V by 7 bases and J by 1 base, and 4 bases separated the two germline ends. Germline CDR1 reads SQVTM; CDR2 reads ANQGSEA.

This clonotype has ten or more counts. The chain uses TRBV6-5 and TRBJ2-5; tentative D call: TRBD1 (5 bases). The CDR3 has 17 amino acids. Trimming stripped 2 bases from V and 0 bases from J, with 16 bases between. Per germline, CDR1 MNHEY and CDR2 SVGAGI. CDR3 sequence (DNA): TGTGCCAGCAGTTACGGTGACAGCTTTACTTACCAAGAGACCCAGTACTTC. This translates into CASSYGDSFTYQETQYF.

This clonotype was recorded many times. This rearrangement joins TRBV5-5 to TRBJ1-6; 8 nucleotides agree with TRBD1. The CDR3 spans 15 residues. Per the germline V gene, CDR1 is SGHKS and CDR2 is YYEKEE (reference sequence). With 0 bases clipped from V and 7 bases from J, the junction kept 3 bases outside the gene matches. CDR3 protein: CASSLVRQGNSPLHF. CDR3 bases: TGTGCCAGCAGCTTGGTTCGACAGGGGAATTCACCCCTCCACTTT.

Many counts were recorded for this clonotype. The V call is TRBV20-1, the J call TRBJ2-1; 10 nucleotides align to TRBD2. The V gene's germline CDR1 is DFQATT and CDR2 SNEGSKA (reference sequence). V shed 6 bases, J shed 8 bases, and the junction held 10 bases outside the gene matches. The CDR3 sequence is 14 residues long. The CDR3 region has the DNA TGCAGTGCCCTGAGCGGGGGGGCTGTCTATGAGCAGTTCTTC. Its translation: CSALSGGAVYEQFF.

This clonotype showed up many times. The chain carries TRBV20-1 and TRBJ2-5; a weak D match, TRBD2 (6 bases). CDR1 and CDR2 from the germline V gene are DFQATT and SNEGSKA (reference sequence). The length of the CDR3 is 14 residues. Trimming took 3 bases from V and 5 from J, leaving 16 bases between them. The CDR3 DNA is TGCAGTGCTAGCATCGGGGCGGGGAGGGAGACCCAGTACTTC. It yields the protein CSASIGAGRETQYF.

V and J are TRBV29-1 and TRBJ2-3, with D unresolved. In germline, CDR1 is SQVTM, CDR2 ANQGSEA. The CDR3 is 12 residues long. Trimming removed 1 base at V and 1 base at J, with 3 bases between. The CDR3 loop reads CSVEGGTDTQYF. DNA for the CDR3: TGCAGCGTTGAAGGGGGCACAGATACGCAGTATTTT.

This clonotype has a count of ten or more. The chain carries TRBV20-1 and TRBJ2-3; a weak D match, TRBD1 (7 bases). The CDR3 runs 13 residues. Trimming cost V 6 bases and J 1 base, with 11 bases left between them. Germline V gene lookup returns CDR1 DFQATT and CDR2 SNEGSKA (reference sequence). The CDR3 DNA reads as TGCAGTGCGCGGGACAGCCGCACAGATACGCAGTATTTT. The encoded protein is CSARDSRTDTQYF.

This clonotype was detected many times. The chain has TRBV20-1 and TRBJ1-1; D may be TRBD1 (6 bases). There are 12 residues in the CDR3. Trimming stripped 5 bases from V and 6 bases from J, with 13 bases between. Germline CDR1 DFQATT, CDR2 SNEGSKA (reference sequence). The CDR3 here is CSARPQGSEAFF. The DNA of the CDR3 is TGCAGTGCTCGACCACAGGGTTCTGAAGCTTTCTTT.

J is TRBJ1-6 and V is TRBV29-1, with D tentatively TRBD1 (5 bases). The germline V and J ends were trimmed by 5 bases and 4 bases, with 9 bases remaining between them. This CDR3 has 13 residues. Germline V gene lookup returns CDR1 SQVTM and CDR2 ANQGSEA. For the CDR3, the DNA is TGCAGCGTTCGACAGAGTTATAATTCACCCCTCCACTTT. It encodes CSVRQSYNSPLHF.

There are a few counts of this clonotype. V and J are TRBV2 and TRBJ2-3; TRBD2 matches 8 bases. The CDR3 contains 18 residues. Germline CDR1 and CDR2: SNHLY and FYNNEI. V lost 11 bases to trimming and J lost 4 bases; unmatched junction nucleotides: 23. The CDR3 loop is CASAGPARTSTPADTQYF. The CDR3, as DNA: TGTGCCTCCGCAGGCCCCGCGAGGACTAGCACCCCCGCAGATACGCAGTATTTT.

V gene TRBV9 combines with J gene TRBJ2-7; 8 positions match TRBD2. Germline values: CDR1 SGDLS, CDR2 YYNGEE. The CDR3 length is 17 residues. J was trimmed by 2 bases and V by 2 bases; bases with no gene match: 12. The CDR3 DNA follows: TGTGCCAGCAGCGTGGGAACTAGCGGAACTACCCCCTACGAGCAGTACTTC. Protein product: CASSVGTSGTTPYEQYF.

The genes are TRBV7-2 and TRBJ2-5, with D maybe TRBD2 (6 bases). Germline lookup yields CDR1 SGHTA and CDR2 FQGNSA. Trimming took 5 bases from V and 9 from J, leaving 16 bases between them. There are 13 residues in the CDR3. DNA of the CDR3: TGTGCCAGCAGCGCGGGGATAGCGAGGGCCCAGTACTTC. Protein sequence: CASSAGIARAQYF. Complete variable domain (other parts from reference TRBV7-2 and TRBJ2-5): GAGVSQSPSNKVTEKGKDVELRCDPISGHTALYWYRQSLGQGLEFLIYFQGNSAPDKSGLPSDRFSAERTGGSVSTLTIQRTQQEDSAVYLCASSAGIARAQYFGPGTRLLVL.